These T cell receptor beta chains were read from a single sample in a study of blood T cell repertoires in COVID-19. Using immunoSEQ multiplex PCR, the repertoire was profiled, and TCRdb retains in-frame clones only, with some absent. The sample has 150,000 to 200,000 clones, around 89% seen once. Sequencing used PBMCs or T cells enriched from blood (not recorded which). The receptors were gathered from a woman under 30 who had recovered from COVID-19. The CDR3 runs from the conserved cysteine through the conserved F or W. The D gene is left open where the match is weak. The size entry is marked missing in some rows and otherwise reads once, few, many or a size class.

j_call v_call d_call clone_size cdr3_nt cdr3_aa
TRBJ2-1 TRBV6-2/TRBV6-3 NA NA TGTGCCAGCAGTTACTCTAGCTCCTACTCCTACAATGAGCAGTTCTTC CASSYSSSYSYNEQFF
TRBJ1-5 TRBV6-1 TRBD1 NA TGTGCCAGCAGTGGGACAGGGACCTTTAGCAATCAGCCCCAGCATTTT CASSGTGTFSNQPQHF
TRBJ1-2 TRBV7-2 NA few TGTGCCAGCAGCCGTGGAGTAGGAAGGGGCTCCTCGGGTGGCTACACCTTC CASSRGVGRGSSGGYTF
TRBJ1-1 TRBV27 TRBD1 NA TGTGCCAGTTACAGGGGGCGTAGCACTGAAGCTTTCTTT CASYRGRSTEAFF
TRBJ1-3 TRBV6-5 NA NA TGTGCCAGCACAGGGGAGGGAAACACCATATATTTT CASTGEGNTIYF
TRBJ1-2 TRBV7-9 TRBD1 NA TGTGCCAGCAGCTTGGATTACGGGACAGACGCCTATGGCTACACCTTC CASSLDYGTDAYGYTF
TRBJ2-1 TRBV15 NA once TGTGCCACCAGCAGAGTGGGGACACCAACGAGGGGTGAGCAGTTCTTC CATSRVGTPTRGEQFF
TRBJ2-1 TRBV6-5 TRBD2 NA TGTGCCAGCAGTCCTCCCGGGGGGAGTGAGCAGTTCTTC CASSPPGGSEQFF
TRBJ1-6 TRBV19 NA NA TGTGCCAGTAGTCCCGGGCCTAGCATTAATTCACCCCTCCACTTT CASSPGPSINSPLHF
TRBJ2-7 TRBV27 TRBD2 NA TGTGCCAGCAGGAAAGCCGGACTAGCGGACTACGAGCAGTACTTC CASRKAGLADYEQYF
TRBJ2-3 TRBV7-9 TRBD2 NA TGTGCCAGCAGCGCCCTAGCGGGGGGCGGGACAGATACGCAGTATTTT CASSALAGGGTDTQYF
TRBJ2-3 TRBV12-3/TRBV12-4 NA NA TGTGCCAGCTTGGAGAGTCGCACAGATACGCAGTATTTT CASLESRTDTQYF
TRBJ1-2 TRBV3-1/TRBV3-2 NA NA TGTGCCAGCAGCCGGGTGGATAGGGGGGGGTTTAACTATGGCTACACCTTC CASSRVDRGGFNYGYTF
TRBJ1-6 TRBV4-2 TRBD1 NA TGTGCCAGCAGCCAAGGGACAGGGTTGAATTCACCCCTCCACTTT CASSQGTGLNSPLHF
TRBJ1-3 TRBV4-1 TRBD1 NA TGCGCCAGCAGCCAGGAGACAGGGGCTGGAAACACCATATATTTT CASSQETGAGNTIYF
TRBJ1-5 TRBV27 NA NA TGTGCCAGCAGTTTACTAGAAAATCAGCCCCAGCATTTT CASSLLENQPQHF
TRBJ2-7 TRBV7-9 NA few TGTGCCAGCAGGGGAACAGGAGAGTACGAGCAGTACTTC CASRGTGEYEQYF
TRBJ2-7 TRBV4-1 TRBD2 NA TGCGCCAGCAGCCAACGGGGGGGTTACGAGCAGTACTTC CASSQRGGYEQYF
TRBJ1-3 TRBV5-1 NA NA TGCGCCAGCAGCTTGGCCTTGCGGACTGACGGAAACACCATATATTTT CASSLALRTDGNTIYF
TRBJ1-5 TRBV11-2 TRBD1 NA TGTGCCAGCAGCCCGGGGACAGGCCCCGGTATGCCCCAGCATTTT CASSPGTGPGMPQHF
TRBJ2-7 TRBV15 TRBD2 NA TGTGCCACCAGCACTTTAGCGGGGATTCGCTCCTACGAGCAGTACTTC CATSTLAGIRSYEQYF
TRBJ2-5 TRBV2 TRBD2 NA TGTGCCAGCAGTGGTTTAGCGGGGGGCCAAGAGACCCAGTACTTC CASSGLAGGQETQYF
TRBJ2-7 TRBV7-9 TRBD2 NA TGTGCCAGCAGCCCTTCCGGGGGGAACGAGCAGTACTTC CASSPSGGNEQYF
TRBJ1-4 TRBV28 TRBD1 NA TGTGCCAGCAGTTTACCCCGCCTGGGCAGGGGGCGCGGGACTAATGAAAAACTGTTTTTT CASSLPRLGRGRGTNEKLFF
TRBJ1-2 TRBV30 TRBD1 NA TGTGCCTGGAGTGTCCCGGGACAGGGGGCCTATGGCTACACCTTC CAWSVPGQGAYGYTF
TRBJ1-5 TRBV11-2 NA NA TGTGCCAGCAGCTTATCTTACCGGGATCAGCCCCAGCATTTT CASSLSYRDQPQHF
TRBJ2-7 TRBV28 NA NA TGTGCCAGCAGTTCCCACACAAGTCCGATCTCCTACGAGCAGTACTTC CASSSHTSPISYEQYF
TRBJ1-2 TRBV29-1 TRBD1 NA TGCAGCTCCTGGGACAGTTATGGCTACACCTTC CSSWDSYGYTF
TRBJ2-3 TRBV2 TRBD2 many TGTGCCAGCGGACTAGCGGGGGATACGCAGTATTTT CASGLAGDTQYF
TRBJ1-2 TRBV19 NA NA TGTGCCAGTAGTATAGCCTCAGGGCCCTACACCTTC CASSIASGPYTF
TRBJ1-3 TRBV7-9 NA NA TGTGCCAGCAGCTTACCGGGGTCCTCTGGAAACACCATATATTTT CASSLPGSSGNTIYF
TRBJ2-1 TRBV28 TRBD1 NA TGTGCCAGCAGCCTATACCCAGGGGGCCCCTACAATGAGCAGTTCTTC CASSLYPGGPYNEQFF
TRBJ1-5 TRBV5-5 NA NA TGTGCCAGCAGCTTGGATGGCAGGGGCAGCAATCAGCCCCAGCATTTT CASSLDGRGSNQPQHF
TRBJ2-7 TRBV29-1 TRBD1 NA TGCAGCGTCCAGACAGGGCCTGGCTACGAGCAGTACTTC CSVQTGPGYEQYF
TRBJ2-3 TRBV5-4 NA few TGTGCCAGCAGCTTTGCGGGGGCCTTCCTTCACACAGATACGCAGTATTTT CASSFAGAFLHTDTQYF
TRBJ2-2 TRBV9 TRBD2 NA TGTGCCAGCAGCACAAGGACTAGCGCCGGGGAGCTGTTTTTT CASSTRTSAGELFF
TRBJ1-1 TRBV11-2 TRBD1 NA TGTGCCAGCAGCTTGACAGGGGGCTTCGCTGAAGCTTTCTTT CASSLTGGFAEAFF
TRBJ2-2 TRBV11-1 NA NA TGTGCCAGCAGCTTAGACGGGGCGAACACCGGGGAGCTGTTTTTT CASSLDGANTGELFF
TRBJ2-7 TRBV10-3 NA NA TGTGCCATTTCGGTTCGGACAGAATCGCAGTACTTC CAISVRTESQYF
TRBJ1-1 TRBV27 NA NA TGTGCCAGCAGGAGAGAAATGAACACTGAAGCTTTCTTT CASRREMNTEAFF
TRBJ1-1 TRBV30 NA NA TGTGCCTGGATCCCTCGTCTGGGGCGGACTGAAGCTTTCTTT CAWIPRLGRTEAFF
TRBJ1-6 TRBV2 NA NA TGTGCCAGCAGTGAAGACGGGGGGGCAGGTTCACCCCTCCACTTT CASSEDGGAGSPLHF
TRBJ1-5 TRBV27 NA once TGTGCCAGCAGTGCCCGCTACGGGGATCAGCCCCAGCATTTT CASSARYGDQPQHF
TRBJ2-4 TRBV5-6 NA NA TGTGCCAGCAGCTTGGAGGCAGTGGGAGACATTCAGTACTTC CASSLEAVGDIQYF
TRBJ2-3 TRBV19 TRBD2 NA TGTGCCAGTAGTATAGGATCCCAGGGAGCGGGGAGGGGCGGGGCTACGCAGTATTTT CASSIGSQGAGRGGATQYF
TRBJ1-1 TRBV6-5 TRBD1 NA TGTGCCAGCAACCCTACTCCAACAGGGGGTGCTTTCTTT CASNPTPTGGAFF
TRBJ1-4 TRBV30 TRBD1 NA TGTGCCTGCAAATCGTGGAGGACAGGCGAAACCACTAATGAAAAACTGTTTTTT CACKSWRTGETTNEKLFF
TRBJ2-7 TRBV19 TRBD2 NA TGTGCCAGTAGGGGGACTAGCGGGACGAATCCCTACGAGCAGTACTTC CASRGTSGTNPYEQYF